This TCR beta chain was obtained from a study of T cell repertoires and Cas9 in healthy adults. On the study more broadly: CD4 and CD8 compartments: SpCas9-reactive T cells profiled for potency, cytotoxicity, lineage. Study conclusions and caveats: SpCas9-reactive effector T cells were reportedly restrained in vitro by SpCas9-reactive regulatory T cells.

CDR3 length: 12 residues. Trimming cost V 3 bases and J 3 bases, with 3 bases left between them. Germline CDR1 reads MDHEN; CDR2 reads SYDVKM. This table comes from immunoSEQ multiplex PCR, and its TCRdb copy is limited to in-frame clones, with some not included. The sample holds roughly 23,000 clones, 91% seen once. Points on this clone: As yet, its antigen is unknown.

The clonotype was recovered from a human donor in good health. This chain uses TRBV28 with TRBJ1-3; no definite D call. Sequenced material: CD4+ effector T cells (CD127+, CD25-, CD137-, CD154-) from PBMCs; culture status not recorded. CDR3 sequence (DNA): TGTGCCAGCAGTTTGGGTGGAAACACCATATATTTT. It codes for CASSLGGNTIYF.